One T cell receptor beta chain is described in this entry. The clone's antigen remains unknown. No base quality information exists; no much larger clone differs at one position. The donors were healthy, HIV-negative adults with no recently reported acute infections or vaccinations. Only Caucasian adults living in Nashville, Tennessee, USA were represented among the donors. For unsorted samples, about 90 million PBMCs were counted, and genomic DNA was extracted using the QIAamp DNA Blood Mini kit. Blood was obtained by leukapheresis, after which PBMCs were separated by Ficoll-Histopaque density gradient centrifugation and cryopreserved in liquid nitrogen vapor phase. The CDR3 spans 14 residues, from the cysteine through the phenylalanine. Of the read, only the CDR3 DNA is kept; its 42 bases are in frame from base 1. The V end loses 5 bases and the J end loses 1 base, and a stretch of 8 bases separates them. The CDR1 and CDR2 encoded by the germline V gene (reference sequence) are MNHEY and SMNVEV.

Using the deep immunoSEQ assay, TCR CDR3 regions were amplified from genomic DNA by multiplex PCR. Genomic DNA extracted from each cell subset was distributed evenly over all wells of several immunoSEQ 96-well plates, and each plate served as one replicate. Each replicate PCR for unsorted PBMC received 300 to 350 ng genomic DNA, equal to 30,000 or so T cell genomes. Unsorted PBMC genomic DNA was sequenced across ten immunoSEQ deep assay plates. Purified libraries were measured with a Qubit 3.0 fluorometer, size-checked on a Bioanalyzer 2100, and measured again with the KAPA Library Quantification kit. Each immunoSEQ 96-well plate was sequenced on its own single-read 150-cycle Illumina NextSeq 550 flow cell. The authors' analysis ran thus. Because only junctional sequences without quality scores were contained in the immunoSEQ output, filtering matching that applied to full-length reads could not be performed. To assign V/J genes and CDR3, sequences were annotated against IMGT germline references using PyIR, a Python wrapper for IgBLAST v1.9. Reads were filtered out if the reads had weak V/J assignments (E-value above 1e-6), no CDR3, stop codons, out-of-frame junctions, or ambiguous translated residues. A V3J clonotype was defined by an identical inferred V gene, J gene, and CDR3 amino acid sequence. Percentage overlap between repertoires was computed as shared unique clonotypes divided by the size of the smaller repertoire. RTK rarefaction, the Chao1 estimator, and Recon v2.1 estimates of unobserved clonotypes were used to assess repertoire richness. The immuneACCESS repertoire file appears here via TCRdb, limited to in-frame rearrangements. These files lack a portion of the clones; in checked studies, under half of the deficit traces to unresolved V genes, and the cause of the others is not known. The V and J calls and clone size were taken over from that table, and D and trimming were inferred from the DNA. Within this sample are around 500,000 clones, with 60% to 80% of them counted one time only. Around 12% of the sample belongs to the ten largest clones.

This entry belongs to a study of shared clonotypes between healthy human individuals (dated by TCRdb to 2019 to 2021). General notes on the study: A couple of women and a few men aged 18 to 49 years were included in the cohort. Blood TCR repertoires of roughly five healthy adults were deeply sequenced to estimate repertoire size and the extent of clonotype sharing between individuals. Different laboratories and diverse techniques were used to prepare libraries and sequence TCR repertoires, to increase sequencing depth and limit assay-specific biases. Each donor's leukapheresis produced roughly between roughly 0.85 and 9.5 billion PBMCs.

Points the paper makes about the study in general: Pairwise subsampling led to the expectation that sequencing depth would affect the degree of clonotype sharing among donors. Only blood was sampled, and tissue TCR repertoires likely differ from those in blood. The genetic and exposure-history diversity represented was limited by the small number of donors.

This TCR derives from a middle-aged woman in good health. Some clones in this sample may be carry-over from other donors' samples. Sequencing was carried out using PBMCs. Here the chain combines TRBV27 and TRBJ2-2; the D gene remains uncertain. The CDR3 reads as follows: CASSPVWNTGELFF. In nucleotides, the sequence is TGTGCCAGCAGTCCAGTTTGGAACACCGGGGAGCTGTTTTTT.